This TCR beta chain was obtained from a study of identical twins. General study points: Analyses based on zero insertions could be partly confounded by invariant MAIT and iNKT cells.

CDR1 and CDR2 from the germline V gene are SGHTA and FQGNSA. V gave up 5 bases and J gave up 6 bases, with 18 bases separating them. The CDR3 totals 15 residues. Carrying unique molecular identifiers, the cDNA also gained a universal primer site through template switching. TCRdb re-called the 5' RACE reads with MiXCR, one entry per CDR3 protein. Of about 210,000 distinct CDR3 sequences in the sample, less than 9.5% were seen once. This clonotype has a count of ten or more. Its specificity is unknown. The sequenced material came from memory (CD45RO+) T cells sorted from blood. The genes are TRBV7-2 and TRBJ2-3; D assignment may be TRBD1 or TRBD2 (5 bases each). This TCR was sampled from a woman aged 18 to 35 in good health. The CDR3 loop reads CASSPVGTPEDTQYF. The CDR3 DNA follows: TGTGCCAGCAGCCCGGTCGGGACCCCCGAGGATACGCAGTATTTT.